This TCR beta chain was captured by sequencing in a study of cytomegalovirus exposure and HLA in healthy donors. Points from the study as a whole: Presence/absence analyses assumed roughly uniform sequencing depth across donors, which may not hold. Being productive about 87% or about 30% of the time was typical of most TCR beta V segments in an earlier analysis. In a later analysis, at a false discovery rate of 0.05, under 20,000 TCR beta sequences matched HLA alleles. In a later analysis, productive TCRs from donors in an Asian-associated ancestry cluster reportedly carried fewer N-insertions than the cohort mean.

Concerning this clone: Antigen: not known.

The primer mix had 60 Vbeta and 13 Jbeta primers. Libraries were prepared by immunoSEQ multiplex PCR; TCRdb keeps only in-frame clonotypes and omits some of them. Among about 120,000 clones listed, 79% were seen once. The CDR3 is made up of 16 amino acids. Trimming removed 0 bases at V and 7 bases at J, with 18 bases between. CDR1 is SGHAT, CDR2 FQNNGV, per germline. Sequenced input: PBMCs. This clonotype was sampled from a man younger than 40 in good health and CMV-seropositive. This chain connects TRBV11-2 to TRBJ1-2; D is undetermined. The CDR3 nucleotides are TGTGCCAGCAGCTTAGATCTTGCTAGGACTGAGGGTGGCTACACCTTC. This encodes CASSLDLARTEGGYTF. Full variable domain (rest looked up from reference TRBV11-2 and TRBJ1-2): EAGVAQSPRYKIIEKRQSVAFWCNPISGHATLYWYQQILGQGPKLLIQFQNNGVVDDSQLPKDRFSAERLKGVDSTLKIQPAKLEDSAVYLCASSLDLARTEGGYTFGSGTRLTVV.